A selection of T cell receptor beta chains follows, all from one sample in a study of T cell repertoires in cytomegalovirus infection. These receptors are not linked to any known antigen. TCRdb processed the reads anew with MiXCR; each CDR3 protein has one entry. The table has about 310,000 distinct CDR3 sequences, 20% to 25% seen once. Material: cultured PBMCs, obtained from culture after CMV antigen stimulation. The origin of the receptors is a human donor in good health (CMV status not recorded). Some clones in this sample may be carry-over from other donors' samples. CDR3s include the opening cysteine and the closing phenylalanine or tryptophan. A D gene is named only where the DNA matches it firmly. Where a row states a size, it is once, few, many or the class of an expanded clone; other rows omit it.

J gene	D gene	CDR3 length	V gene	clone size	CDR3 DNA	CDR3 protein
TRBJ1-2	.	14	TRBV7-2	many	TGTGCCAGCAGCTACCCGAACAGTCTGGAGGGCTACACCTTC	CASSYPNSLEGYTF
TRBJ2-3	TRBD2	17	TRBV5-4	few	TGTGCCAGCAGCTTGGGTGAAACTAGCGGGGACACAGATACGCAGTATTTT	CASSLGETSGDTDTQYF
TRBJ1-3	TRBD1	16	TRBV19	.	TGTGCCAGCATACAACCCGGGACAGATTCTGGAAACACCATATATTTT	CASIQPGTDSGNTIYF
TRBJ2-2	.	14	TRBV7-2	few	TGTGCCAGCAGTTATTCCCGACAGGCCGGGGAGCTGTTTTTT	CASSYSRQAGELFF
TRBJ2-1	TRBD1	14	TRBV28	many	TGTGCCAGCAGCTCAGGGGGCTCCTACAATGAGCAGTTCTTC	CASSSGGSYNEQFF
TRBJ1-4	.	18	TRBV7-3	.	TGTGCCAGCAGCTGGGGGGGCCTTACCGGTACAACTAATGAAAAACTGTTTTTT	CASSWGGLTGTTNEKLFF
TRBJ2-1	TRBD2	16	TRBV7-3	many	TGTGCCAGCAGCTTAACGGCTAGCGGGAGGGCCGGTGAGCAGTTCTTC	CASSLTASGRAGEQFF
TRBJ2-2	.	14	TRBV7-2	many	TGTGCCAGCAGCACTGGACTCGACACCGGGGAGCTGTTTTTT	CASSTGLDTGELFF
TRBJ1-5	.	16	TRBV6-2/TRBV6-3	few	TGTGCCAGCAGTTACTCCGCCGTTAATAGCAATCAGCCCCAGCATTTT	CASSYSAVNSNQPQHF
TRBJ1-4	.	16	TRBV7-2	.	TGTGCCAGCAGCTTAGCGGCGGTCGCCGCTAATGAAAAACTGTTTTTT	CASSLAAVAANEKLFF
TRBJ1-1	.	14	TRBV6-6	few	TGTGCCAGCAGTTACGGGGGTTCGAACACTGAAGCTTTCTTT	CASSYGGSNTEAFF
TRBJ1-6	.	13	TRBV7-2	few	TGTGCCAGCAGCTTTTATGGAAACTCACCCCTCCACTTT	CASSFYGNSPLHF
TRBJ2-2	.	13	TRBV19	.	TGTGCCAGTAACAGGAACGTGGCCGGGGAGCTGTTTTTT	CASNRNVAGELFF